The following is a T cell receptor (beta chain) sequence with its context. This clone occurred a few times. Its antigen remains unidentified. Base qualities were left out, and no much larger clone turns up one base away. These data belong to a study of beta chain features in type 1 diabetes (dated by TCRdb to about 2018). Some background on the complete study: Mean age, gender distribution, total cell number and subset yield were not different between patients and healthy donors. Regulatory and stem cell-like memory subsets were isolated from only 8 patients and roughly 8 healthy donors, whereas naive and central memory subsets came from all 30 or so donors. A total of 85 million to 140 million sorted cells were examined across all samples, and the number of cells per subset was strongly correlated with RNA yield. The study compared the TCRB repertoires of sorted circulating CD4+ T cell subsets in recently diagnosed type 1 diabetes patients with those in matched healthy donors.

Overall results and qualifications from the work: Naive, central memory and regulatory TCRB repertoires appeared to be more similar among patients than among healthy donors. A moderate but significant shortening of TCRB CDR3 length was observed in type 1 diabetes patients in all four CD4+ subsets. Because small numbers of individuals were included in the HLA sub-analyses, any influence of HLA type on TCRB rearrangement was left unresolved. Because cDNA was sequenced instead of genomic DNA, activated cells with high expression could be over-represented, although the groups did not differ in activation or CD3 levels. PCR may preferentially amplify shorter templates, but because patient and control samples were amplified and corrected together, any resulting skew would affect both groups equally. Patients with type 1 diabetes made fewer insertions and deleted more nucleotides at VDJ recombination sites, implying thymic rearrangement abnormalities.

A single peripheral blood draw of around 100 mL on average was collected from each donor into heparinised tubes. A BD FACSAria II and a panel including CD45RO, CCR7, CD25, CD127, CD95 and CD27 were used to sort naive, central memory, regulatory and stem cell-like memory CD4+ T cells. Purity was above 95% for every sorted population. PBMCs were isolated right away by Lymphoprep density gradient centrifugation and were stained directly, without culture. So that batch effects would be minimized, each experiment stained and sorted samples in pairs, pairing one healthy donor with one patient. The entire amount of isolated RNA was reverse transcribed using the High Capacity cDNA Reverse Transcription Kit, so the sequenced TCRB transcripts were expressed ones. Deep immunoSEQ sequencing was applied to naive, central memory and regulatory T cell samples, giving an average of about 3.4 million total reads per sample. After sorted cells were lysed in RLT buffer, RNA was extracted with DNase-treated RNeasy Micro or Mini kits, with the choice depending on cell number. Each cell subset was processed on its own to prevent cross-contamination, while patient and healthy donor samples were processed together. Using the immunoSEQ multiplex PCR, TCRB sequences were amplified from cDNA into 87-bp fragments spanning the CDR3 region. Amplicons were sequenced on the Illumina HiSeq platform. The authors processed their data as follows. Synthetic template baselines were used to correct PCR bias computationally, reads within Hamming distance 2 were collapsed, and singletons that could not be merged were discarded. Reads were aligned against IMGT to assign V, D and J genes, CDR3 length and insertions or deletions at six rearrangement sites. Within each subset, clonotype counts were normalized to the number of sorted cells before true diversity and Gini coefficients were calculated with the tcR R package. The overlap coefficient, calculated on TCRB nucleotide sequences, was used to quantify repertoire sharing. As a proxy for the pre-selection repertoire, out-of-frame TCRB sequences from naive cells were analyzed. The table comes from immuneACCESS by way of TCRdb, which keeps in-frame sequences with V and J called. Part of the clones is missing from these tables; in studies checked, under half for an unresolved V gene and the rest for unknown reasons. The V and J calls and clone size were taken over from that table, and D and trimming were inferred from the DNA. The sample includes roughly 340,000 clones, with over 10% observed a single time. The top ten constitute around 0.01% of the sample.

Trimmed from V: 4 bases; trimmed from J: 6 bases; junction bases lacking a gene match: 7. The CDR3 holds 15 amino acids from the cysteine to the phenylalanine. The only DNA kept is the CDR3, 45 bases in frame from the first base. Per the germline V gene, SGHRS is the CDR1 and YFSETQ is the CDR2. The V and J genes are TRBV5-1 and TRBJ2-1; 10 nucleotides in the junction match TRBD2. This TCR was recovered from a woman between 18 and 30 years old with type 1 diabetes. Sample: naive CD4+ T cells from blood. What the cell subset or site label conveys for this sample: true naive CD4+ T cells. CDR3 reads: CASSPLAGEGNEQFF. The base sequence is TGCGCCAGCAGCCCTCTAGCGGGAGAAGGCAATGAGCAGTTCTTC.